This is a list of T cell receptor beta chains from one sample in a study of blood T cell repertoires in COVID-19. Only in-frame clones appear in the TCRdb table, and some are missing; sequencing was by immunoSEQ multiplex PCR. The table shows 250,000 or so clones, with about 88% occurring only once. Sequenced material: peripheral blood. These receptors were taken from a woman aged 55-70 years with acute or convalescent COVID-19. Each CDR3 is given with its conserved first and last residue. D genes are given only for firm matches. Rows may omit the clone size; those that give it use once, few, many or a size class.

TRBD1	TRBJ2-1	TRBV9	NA	CASSPRGPHYNEQFF	TGTGCCAGCAGCCCAAGGGGGCCCCACTACAATGAGCAGTTCTTC
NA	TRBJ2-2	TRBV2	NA	CASRGGVNTGELFF	TGTGCCAGTAGGGGCGGGGTGAACACCGGGGAGCTGTTTTTT
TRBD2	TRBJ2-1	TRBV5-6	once	CASSLSLAGWNEQFF	TGTGCCAGCAGCTTGTCGCTAGCGGGATGGAATGAGCAGTTCTTC
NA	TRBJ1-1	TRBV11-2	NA	CASSLRRQMNTEAFF	TGTGCCAGCAGCTTAAGGCGGCAGATGAACACTGAAGCTTTCTTT
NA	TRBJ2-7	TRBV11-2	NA	CASSFELRSSYEQYF	TGTGCCAGCAGCTTTGAGCTCCGAAGCTCCTACGAGCAGTACTTC
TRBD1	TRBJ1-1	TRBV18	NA	CASSTLLYATGITAFF	TGTGCCAGCTCCACACTGCTCTATGCGACAGGGATTACGGCTTTCTTT
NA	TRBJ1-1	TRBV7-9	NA	CASSPQGQGYTEAFF	TGTGCCAGCAGCCCGCAGGGGCAGGGTTACACTGAAGCTTTCTTT
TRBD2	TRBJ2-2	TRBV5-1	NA	CASSPEGSGSTGELFF	TGCGCCAGCAGCCCTGAGGGTAGCGGGTCCACCGGGGAGCTGTTTTTT
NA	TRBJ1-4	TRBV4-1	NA	CASSPQVNPNEKLFF	TGCGCCAGCAGCCCACAGGTTAATCCCAATGAAAAACTGTTTTTT
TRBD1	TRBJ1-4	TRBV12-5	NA	CASGLVPGTGGEKLFF	TGTGCTAGTGGTTTGGTACCTGGGACAGGGGGCGAAAAACTGTTTTTT
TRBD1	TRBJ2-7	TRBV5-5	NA	CASSLTGESYEQYF	TGTGCCAGCAGCTTGACAGGGGAGTCCTACGAGCAGTACTTC
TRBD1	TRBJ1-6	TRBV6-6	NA	CASTRQGSSPLHF	TGTGCCAGCACCCGACAGGGGAGTTCACCCCTCCACTTT
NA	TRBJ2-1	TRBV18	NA	CASSISNGNNEQFF	TGTGCCAGCTCCATTTCAAACGGGAACAATGAGCAGTTCTTC
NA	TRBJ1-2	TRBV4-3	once	CASSQAGGGYGYTF	TGCGCCAGCAGCCAAGCGGGGGGCGGCTATGGCTACACCTTC
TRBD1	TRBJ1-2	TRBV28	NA	CASSRQGYYGYTF	TGTGCCAGCAGTCGACAGGGCTACTATGGCTACACCTTC
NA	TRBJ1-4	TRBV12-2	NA	CASRLGWGREVATNEKLFF	TGTGCAAGTCGCTTAGGATGGGGCAGGGAAGTTGCAACTAATGAAAAACTGTTTTTT
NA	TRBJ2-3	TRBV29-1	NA	CSVASGSTDF	NA
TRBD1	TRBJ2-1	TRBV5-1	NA	CASSPAAGQGLDEQFF	TGCGCCAGCAGCCCTGCGGCGGGACAGGGGTTAGATGAGCAGTTCTTC
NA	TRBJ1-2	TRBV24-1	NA	CATSDVRRSYYGYTF	TGTGCCACCAGTGATGTGCGGAGAAGCTACTATGGCTACACCTTC
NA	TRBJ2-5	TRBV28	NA	CASSLFGLRETQYF	TGTGCCAGCAGTTTATTTGGGCTACGAGAGACCCAGTACTTC
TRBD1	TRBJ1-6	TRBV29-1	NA	CSVGTGAYNSPLHF	TGCAGCGTTGGGACAGGAGCTTATAATTCACCCCTCCACTTT
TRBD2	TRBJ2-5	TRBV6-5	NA	CASRPGGGWETQYF	TGTGCCAGCAGACCGGGGGGGGGCTGGGAGACCCAGTACTTC
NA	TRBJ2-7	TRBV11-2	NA	CASARGTYEQYF	TGTGCCAGCGCCAGAGGAACCTACGAGCAGTACTTC
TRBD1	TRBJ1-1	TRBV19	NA	CASTRHSAGGFTEAFF	TGTGCCAGTACCAGGCATTCGGCAGGGGGCTTTACTGAAGCTTTCTTT
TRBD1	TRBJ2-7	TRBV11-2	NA	CASSAPGTGTYEQYF	TGTGCCAGCAGCGCCCCCGGGACAGGGACCTACGAGCAGTACTTC
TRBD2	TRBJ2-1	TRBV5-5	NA	CASSLYRGGYNEQFF	TGTGCCAGCAGCTTGTATCGCGGGGGCTACAATGAGCAGTTCTTC
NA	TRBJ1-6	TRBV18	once	CASSPTGTTSNSPLHF	TGTGCCAGCTCACCCACAGGGACGACGAGTAATTCACCCCTCCACTTT
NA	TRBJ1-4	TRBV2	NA	CASSERWGRSEKLFF	TGTGCCAGCAGTGAAAGGTGGGGCCGGAGTGAAAAACTGTTTTTT
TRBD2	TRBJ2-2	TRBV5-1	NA	CASSRTSGRVNTGELFF	TGCGCCAGCAGCCGGACTAGCGGGAGGGTGAACACCGGGGAGCTGTTTTTT
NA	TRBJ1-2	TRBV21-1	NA	CASSIPGGEHYGYTF	TGTGCCAGCAGCATTCCCGGCGGGGAACACTATGGCTACACCTTC
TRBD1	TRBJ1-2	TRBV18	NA	CASSPVTGIAGYTF	TGTGCCAGCTCACCCGTGACAGGGATTGCTGGCTACACCTTC
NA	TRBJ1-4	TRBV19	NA	CASSIGGSNEKLFF	TGTGCCAGTAGTATAGGAGGATCGAATGAAAAACTGTTTTTT
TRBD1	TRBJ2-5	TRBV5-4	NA	CASSIDRDATQYF	TGTGCCAGCAGCATTGACAGGGATGCGACCCAGTACTTC
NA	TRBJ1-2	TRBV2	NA	CASSDTGRDGYTF	TGTGCCAGCAGCGACACAGGGAGGGATGGCTACACCTTC
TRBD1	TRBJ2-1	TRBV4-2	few	CASKEDRGTYNEQFF	TGTGCCAGCAAAGAGGACAGGGGCACCTACAATGAGCAGTTCTTC
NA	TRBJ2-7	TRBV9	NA	CASSPPGSYYEQYF	TGTGCCAGCTCCCCCCCCGGTTCCTACTACGAGCAGTACTTC
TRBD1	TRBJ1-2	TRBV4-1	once	CASSPPPTGTGVTRSYGYTF	TGCGCCAGCAGCCCTCCACCCACCGGGACAGGGGTCACTCGATCTTATGGCTACACCTTC
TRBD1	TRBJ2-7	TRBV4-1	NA	CASSRQGGTEQYF	TGCGCCAGCAGCCGCCAAGGGGGCACCGAGCAGTACTTC
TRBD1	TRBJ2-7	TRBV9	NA	CASSPTTGAGGYEQYF	TGTGCCAGCAGCCCCACGACTGGGGCAGGGGGCTACGAGCAGTACTTC
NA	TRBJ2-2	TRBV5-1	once	CASSLRDVTGELFF	TGCGCCAGCAGCTTGCGGGATGTCACCGGGGAGCTGTTTTTT